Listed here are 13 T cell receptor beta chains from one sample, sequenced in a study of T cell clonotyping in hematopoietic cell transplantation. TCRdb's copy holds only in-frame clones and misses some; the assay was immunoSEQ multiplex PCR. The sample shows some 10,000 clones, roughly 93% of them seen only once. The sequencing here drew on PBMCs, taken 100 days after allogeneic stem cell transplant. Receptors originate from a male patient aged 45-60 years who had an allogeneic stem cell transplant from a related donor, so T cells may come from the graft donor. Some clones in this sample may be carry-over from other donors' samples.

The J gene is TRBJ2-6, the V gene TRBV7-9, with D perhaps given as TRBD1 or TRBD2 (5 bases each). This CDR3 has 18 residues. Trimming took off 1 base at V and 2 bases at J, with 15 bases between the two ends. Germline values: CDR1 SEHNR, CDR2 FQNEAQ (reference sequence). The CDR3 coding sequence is TGTGCCAGCAGCTTAGGAGAGGGGCAGGGTGCTGGGGCCAACGTCCTGACTTTC. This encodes CASSLGEGQGAGANVLTF.

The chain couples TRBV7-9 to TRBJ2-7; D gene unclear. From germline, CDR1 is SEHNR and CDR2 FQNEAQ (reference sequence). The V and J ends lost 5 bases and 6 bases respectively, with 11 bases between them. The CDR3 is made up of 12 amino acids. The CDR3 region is CASSVSSLEQYF. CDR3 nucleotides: TGTGCCAGCAGCGTAAGTTCCCTCGAGCAGTACTTC.

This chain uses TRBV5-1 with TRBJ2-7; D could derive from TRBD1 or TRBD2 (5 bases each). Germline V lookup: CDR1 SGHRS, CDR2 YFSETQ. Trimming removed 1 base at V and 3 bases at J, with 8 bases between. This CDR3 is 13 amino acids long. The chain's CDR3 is CASSLLGDYEQYF. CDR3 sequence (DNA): TGCGCCAGCAGCTTGTTGGGGGACTACGAGCAGTACTTC.

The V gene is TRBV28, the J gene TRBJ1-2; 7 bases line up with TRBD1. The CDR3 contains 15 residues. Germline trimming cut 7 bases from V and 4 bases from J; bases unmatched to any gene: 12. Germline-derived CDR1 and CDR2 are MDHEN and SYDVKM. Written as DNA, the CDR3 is TGTGCCAGCAAAGGCCTCCGGGACAGTGTCTATGGCTACACCTTC. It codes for CASKGLRDSVYGYTF.

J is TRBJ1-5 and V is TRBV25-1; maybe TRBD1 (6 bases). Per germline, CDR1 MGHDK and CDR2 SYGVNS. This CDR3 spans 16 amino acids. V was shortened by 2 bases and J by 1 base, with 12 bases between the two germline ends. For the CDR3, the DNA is TGTGCCAGCAGTGAAACAGGGATAGCGAGCAATCAGCCCCAGCATTTT. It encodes CASSETGIASNQPQHF.

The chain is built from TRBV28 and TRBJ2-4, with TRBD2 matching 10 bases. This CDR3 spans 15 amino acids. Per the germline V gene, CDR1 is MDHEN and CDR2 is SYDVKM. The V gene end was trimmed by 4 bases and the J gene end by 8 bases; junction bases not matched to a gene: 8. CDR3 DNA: TGTGCCAGCAGTTCCCCTAGCGGGAGTAGGGACATTCAGTACTTC. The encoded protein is CASSSPSGSRDIQYF.

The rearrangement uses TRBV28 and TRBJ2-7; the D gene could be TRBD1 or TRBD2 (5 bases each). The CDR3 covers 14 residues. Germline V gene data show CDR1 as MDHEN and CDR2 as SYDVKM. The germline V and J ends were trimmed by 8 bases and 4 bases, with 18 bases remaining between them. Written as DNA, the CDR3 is TGTGCCAGCGGAATTCTGGCAGGGAGATACGAGCAGTACTTC. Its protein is CASGILAGRYEQYF.

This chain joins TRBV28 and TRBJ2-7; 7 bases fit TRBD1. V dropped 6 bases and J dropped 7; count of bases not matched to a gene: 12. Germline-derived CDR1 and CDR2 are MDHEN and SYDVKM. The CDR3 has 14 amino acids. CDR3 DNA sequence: TGTGCCAGCAGCCGAGACAGGGTCTTGGAGGAGCAGTACTTC. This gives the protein CASSRDRVLEEQYF.

DNA for the CDR3: TGTGCCAGCAGCTTTCGTTCAACGGAGCAGTACTTC. Translating it yields CASSFRSTEQYF. The chain employs TRBV7-2 and TRBJ2-5; D gene ambiguous. There are 12 residues in the CDR3. The germline V gene encodes CDR1 SGHTA and CDR2 FQGNSA. V lost 3 bases, J lost 11 bases, and 13 bases lay in between.

The CDR3 loop reads CASSRQETQYF. The CDR3 DNA reads TGTGCCAGCAGCCGCCAAGAGACCCAGTACTTC. This chain joins TRBV7-8 and TRBJ2-5; D gene unclear. The CDR3 is 11 amino acids. Germline V gene sequence: CDR1 SGHVS, CDR2 FQNEAQ. Trimming shortened V by 5 bases and J by 1 base, and 2 bases separated the two germline ends.

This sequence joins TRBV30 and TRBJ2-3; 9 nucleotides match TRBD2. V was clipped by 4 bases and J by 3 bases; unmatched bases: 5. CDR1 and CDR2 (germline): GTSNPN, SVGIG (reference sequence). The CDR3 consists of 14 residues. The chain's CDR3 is CAWTTSGVTDTQYF. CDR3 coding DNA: TGTGCCTGGACGACTAGCGGAGTGACAGATACGCAGTATTTT.

The CDR3 loop reads CASSLEGREESPLHF. Here the CDR3 DNA reads TGCGCCAGCAGCTTGGAGGGCAGGGAGGAATCACCCCTCCACTTT. V and J are TRBV5-1 and TRBJ1-6; the D gene is possibly TRBD1 (5 bases). The CDR3 is 15 residues long. Between the trimmed V and J ends, which lost 0 bases and 10 bases, there was a span of 14 bases. Germline assignment: CDR1 SGHRS and CDR2 YFSETQ.

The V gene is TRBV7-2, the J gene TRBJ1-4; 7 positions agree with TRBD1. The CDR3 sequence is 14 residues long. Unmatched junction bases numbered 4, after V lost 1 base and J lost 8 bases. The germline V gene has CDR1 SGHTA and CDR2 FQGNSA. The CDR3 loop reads CASSLGGTVEKLFF. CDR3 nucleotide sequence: TGTGCCAGCAGCTTAGGGGGGACAGTCGAAAAACTGTTTTTT.